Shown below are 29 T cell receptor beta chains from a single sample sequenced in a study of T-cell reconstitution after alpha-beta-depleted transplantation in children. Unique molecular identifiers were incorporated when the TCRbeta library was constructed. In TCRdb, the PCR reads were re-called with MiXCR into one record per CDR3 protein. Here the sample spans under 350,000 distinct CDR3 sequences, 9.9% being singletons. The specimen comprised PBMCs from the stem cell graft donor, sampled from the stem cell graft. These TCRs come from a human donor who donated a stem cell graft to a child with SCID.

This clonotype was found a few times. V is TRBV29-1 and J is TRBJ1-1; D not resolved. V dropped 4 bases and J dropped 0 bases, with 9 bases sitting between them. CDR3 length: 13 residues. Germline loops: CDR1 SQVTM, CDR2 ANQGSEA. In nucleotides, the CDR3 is TGCAGCGTTGTTTGGGGTCTGAACACTGAAGCTTTCTTT. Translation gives CSVVWGLNTEAFF.

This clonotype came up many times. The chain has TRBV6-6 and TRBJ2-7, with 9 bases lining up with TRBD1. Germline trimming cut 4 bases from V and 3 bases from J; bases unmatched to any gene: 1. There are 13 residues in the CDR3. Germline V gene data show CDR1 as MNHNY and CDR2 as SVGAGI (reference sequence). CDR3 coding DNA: TGTGCCAGCAGTTGGGGACAGGGCTACGAGCAGTACTTC. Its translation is CASSWGQGYEQYF.

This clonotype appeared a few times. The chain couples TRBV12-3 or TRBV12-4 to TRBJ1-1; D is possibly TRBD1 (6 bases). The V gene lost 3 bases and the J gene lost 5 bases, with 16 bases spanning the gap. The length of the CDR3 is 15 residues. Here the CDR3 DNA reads TGTGCCAGCAGTTTTATTTCAGGGGTGGGAACTGAAGCTTTCTTT. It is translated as CASSFISGVGTEAFF.

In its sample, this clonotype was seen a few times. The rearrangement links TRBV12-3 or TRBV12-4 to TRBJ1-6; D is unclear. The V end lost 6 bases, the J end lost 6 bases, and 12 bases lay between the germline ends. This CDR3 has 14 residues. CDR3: CASSWARLNSPLHF. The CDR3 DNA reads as TGTGCCAGCAGCTGGGCGAGACTTAATTCACCCCTCCACTTT.

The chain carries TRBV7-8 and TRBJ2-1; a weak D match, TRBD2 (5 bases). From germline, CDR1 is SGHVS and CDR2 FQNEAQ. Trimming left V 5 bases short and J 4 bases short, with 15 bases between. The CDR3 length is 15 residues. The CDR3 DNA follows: TGTGCCAGCAGCATCAGTGAGGGAAGATACAATGAGCAGTTCTTC. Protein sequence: CASSISEGRYNEQFF.

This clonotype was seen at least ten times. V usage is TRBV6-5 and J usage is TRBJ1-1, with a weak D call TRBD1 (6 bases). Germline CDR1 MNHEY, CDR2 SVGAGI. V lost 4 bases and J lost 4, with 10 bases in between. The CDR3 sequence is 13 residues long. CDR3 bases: TGTGCCAGCAGTTCCTCAGGGGCCACTGAAGCTTTCTTT. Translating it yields CASSSSGATEAFF.

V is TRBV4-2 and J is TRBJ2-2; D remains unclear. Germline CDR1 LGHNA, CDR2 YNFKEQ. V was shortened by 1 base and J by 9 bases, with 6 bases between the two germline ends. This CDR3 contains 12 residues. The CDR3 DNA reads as TGTGCCAGCAGCCAAGTGACCTGGGAGCTGTTTTTT. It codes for CASSQVTWELFF.

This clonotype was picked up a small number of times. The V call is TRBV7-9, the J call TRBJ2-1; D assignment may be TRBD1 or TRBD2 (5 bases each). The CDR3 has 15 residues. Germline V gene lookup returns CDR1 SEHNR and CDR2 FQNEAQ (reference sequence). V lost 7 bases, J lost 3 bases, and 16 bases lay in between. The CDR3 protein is CASIEETADYNEQFF. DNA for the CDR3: TGTGCCAGCATTGAAGAGACAGCGGACTACAATGAGCAGTTCTTC.

The CDR3 DNA reads as TGTGCCAGCAGCTCAGGGACTGCTGCGGTAGAGACCCAGTACTTC. It specifies CASSSGTAAVETQYF. The chain links TRBV7-2 to TRBJ2-5, with D possibly being TRBD2 (6 bases). This CDR3 is 15 amino acids long. V lost 4 bases to trimming and J lost 4 bases, with 16 bases between them. From germline, CDR1 is SGHTA and CDR2 FQGNSA.

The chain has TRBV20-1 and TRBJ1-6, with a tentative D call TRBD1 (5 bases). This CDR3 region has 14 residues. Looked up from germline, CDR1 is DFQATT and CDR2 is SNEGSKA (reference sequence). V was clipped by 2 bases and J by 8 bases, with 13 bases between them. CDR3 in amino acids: CSARYLRDDSPLHF. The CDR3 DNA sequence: TGCAGTGCTAGATATCTCAGGGACGATTCACCCCTCCACTTT.

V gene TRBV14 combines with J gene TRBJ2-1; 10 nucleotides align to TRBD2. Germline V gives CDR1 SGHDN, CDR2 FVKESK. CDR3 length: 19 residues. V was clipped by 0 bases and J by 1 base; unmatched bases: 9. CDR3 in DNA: TGTGCCAGCAGCCAAGATAAGCGGGGGGGCTATTGGTCCTACAATGAGCAGTTCTTC. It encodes CASSQDKRGGYWSYNEQFF. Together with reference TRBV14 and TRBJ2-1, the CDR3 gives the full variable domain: EAGVTQFPSHSVIEKGQTVTLRCDPISGHDNLYWYRRVMGKEIKFLLHFVKESKQDESGMPNNRFLAERTGGTYSTLKVQPAELEDSGVYFCASSQDKRGGYWSYNEQFFGPGTRLTVL.

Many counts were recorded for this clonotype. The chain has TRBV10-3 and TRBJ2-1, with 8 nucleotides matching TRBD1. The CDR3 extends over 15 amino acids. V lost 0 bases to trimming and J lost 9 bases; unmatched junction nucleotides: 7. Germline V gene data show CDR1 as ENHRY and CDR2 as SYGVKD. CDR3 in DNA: TGTGCCATCAGTGAGTCGAGGCAGGGGGCAGGTGAGCAGTTCTTC. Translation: CAISESRQGAGEQFF.

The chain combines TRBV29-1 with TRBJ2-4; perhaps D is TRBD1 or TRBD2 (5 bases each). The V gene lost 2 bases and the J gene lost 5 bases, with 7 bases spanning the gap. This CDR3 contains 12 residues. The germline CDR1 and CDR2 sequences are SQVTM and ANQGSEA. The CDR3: CSVELGENIQYF. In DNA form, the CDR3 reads TGCAGCGTTGAACTGGGGGAAAACATTCAGTACTTC.

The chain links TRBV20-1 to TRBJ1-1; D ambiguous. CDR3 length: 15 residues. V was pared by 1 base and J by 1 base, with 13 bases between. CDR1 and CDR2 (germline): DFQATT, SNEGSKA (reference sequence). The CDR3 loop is CSARAPFGGNTEAFF. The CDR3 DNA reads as TGCAGTGCTAGAGCCCCCTTCGGCGGGAACACTGAAGCTTTCTTT.

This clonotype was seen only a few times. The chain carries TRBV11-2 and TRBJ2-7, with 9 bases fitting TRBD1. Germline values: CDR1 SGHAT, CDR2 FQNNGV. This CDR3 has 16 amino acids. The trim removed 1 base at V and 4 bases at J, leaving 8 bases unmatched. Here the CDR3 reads CASSLGPGQGTYEQYF. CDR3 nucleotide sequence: TGTGCCAGCAGCTTAGGGCCGGGACAGGGTACTTACGAGCAGTACTTC. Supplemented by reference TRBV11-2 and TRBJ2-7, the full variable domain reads EAGVAQSPRYKIIEKRQSVAFWCNPISGHATLYWYQQILGQGPKLLIQFQNNGVVDDSQLPKDRFSAERLKGVDSTLKIQPAKLEDSAVYLCASSLGPGQGTYEQYFGPGTRLTVT.

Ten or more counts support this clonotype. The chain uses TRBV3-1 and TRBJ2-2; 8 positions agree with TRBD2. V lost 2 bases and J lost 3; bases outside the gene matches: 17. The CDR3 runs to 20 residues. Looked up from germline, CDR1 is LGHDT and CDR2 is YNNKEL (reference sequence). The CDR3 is CASSQFPISKRGTYTGELFF. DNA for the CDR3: TGTGCCAGCAGCCAATTTCCTATCTCTAAGCGGGGGACCTACACCGGGGAGCTGTTTTTT.

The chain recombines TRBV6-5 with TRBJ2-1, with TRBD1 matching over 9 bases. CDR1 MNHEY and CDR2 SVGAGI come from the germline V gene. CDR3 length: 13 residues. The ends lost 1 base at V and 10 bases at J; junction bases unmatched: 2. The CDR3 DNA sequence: TGTGCCAGCAGTTACTTAACAGGGGGCGAGCAGTTCTTC. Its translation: CASSYLTGGEQFF.

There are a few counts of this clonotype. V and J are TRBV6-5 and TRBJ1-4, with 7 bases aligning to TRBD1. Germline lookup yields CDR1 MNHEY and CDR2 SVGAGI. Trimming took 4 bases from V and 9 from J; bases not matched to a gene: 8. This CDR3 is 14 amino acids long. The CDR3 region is CASSFGRDSQKLFF. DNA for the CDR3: TGTGCCAGCAGTTTCGGACGGGACAGCCAAAAACTGTTTTTT.

This CDR3 reads CASSLVWSSGANVLTF. The CDR3 DNA is TGTGCCAGCAGCTTGGTCTGGAGCTCTGGGGCCAACGTCCTGACTTTC. The chain employs TRBV5-6 and TRBJ2-6; D gene uncertain. This CDR3 contains 16 residues. V was pared by 0 bases and J by 0 bases, with 7 bases between. CDR1 is SGHDT, CDR2 YYEEEE, per germline.

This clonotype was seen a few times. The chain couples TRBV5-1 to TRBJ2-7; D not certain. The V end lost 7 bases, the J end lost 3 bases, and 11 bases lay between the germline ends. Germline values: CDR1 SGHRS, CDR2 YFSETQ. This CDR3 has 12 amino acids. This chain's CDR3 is CASASSSYEQYF. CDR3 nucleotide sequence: TGCGCCAGCGCCTCTAGTAGCTACGAGCAGTACTTC.

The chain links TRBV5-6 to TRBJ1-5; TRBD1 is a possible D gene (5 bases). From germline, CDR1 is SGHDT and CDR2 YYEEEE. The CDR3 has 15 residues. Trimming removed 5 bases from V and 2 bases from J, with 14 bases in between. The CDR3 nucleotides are TGTGCCAGCAGTTCCTGGGGAGGGGGCAATCAGCCCCAGCATTTT. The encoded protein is CASSSWGGGNQPQHF.

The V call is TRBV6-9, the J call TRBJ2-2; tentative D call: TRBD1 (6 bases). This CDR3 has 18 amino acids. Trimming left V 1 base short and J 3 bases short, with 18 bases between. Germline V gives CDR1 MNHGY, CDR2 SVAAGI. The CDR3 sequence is CASSYFKVHRVDTGELFF. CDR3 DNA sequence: TGTGCCAGCAGTTATTTCAAAGTGCACAGGGTAGACACCGGGGAGCTGTTTTTT.

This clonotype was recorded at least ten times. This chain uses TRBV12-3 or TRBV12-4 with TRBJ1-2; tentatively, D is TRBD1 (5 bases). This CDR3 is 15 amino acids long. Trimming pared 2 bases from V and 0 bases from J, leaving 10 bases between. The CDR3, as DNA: TGTGCCAGCAGTTTACTCCCAGGGACTAACTATGGCTACACCTTC. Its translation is CASSLLPGTNYGYTF.

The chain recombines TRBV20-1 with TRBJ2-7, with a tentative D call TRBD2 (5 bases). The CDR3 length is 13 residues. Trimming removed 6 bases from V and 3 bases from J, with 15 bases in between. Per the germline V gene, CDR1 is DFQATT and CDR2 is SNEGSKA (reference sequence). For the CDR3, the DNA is TGCAGTGCCCCTACGGGGATCAGCTACGAGCAGTACTTC. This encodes CSAPTGISYEQYF.

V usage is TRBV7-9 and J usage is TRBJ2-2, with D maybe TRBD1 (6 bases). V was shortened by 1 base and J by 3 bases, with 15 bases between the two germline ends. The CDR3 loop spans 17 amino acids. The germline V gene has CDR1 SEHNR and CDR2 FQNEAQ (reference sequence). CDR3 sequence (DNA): TGTGCCAGCAGCTTAGGGACGGCAGGGGTCCACACCGGGGAGCTGTTTTTT. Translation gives CASSLGTAGVHTGELFF.

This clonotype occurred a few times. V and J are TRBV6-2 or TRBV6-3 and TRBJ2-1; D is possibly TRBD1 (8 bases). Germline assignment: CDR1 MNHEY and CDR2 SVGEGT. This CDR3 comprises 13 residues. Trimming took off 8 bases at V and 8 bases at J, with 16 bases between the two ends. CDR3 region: CASGQGGGDEQFF. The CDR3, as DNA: TGTGCCAGCGGACAGGGAGGGGGGGATGAGCAGTTCTTC.

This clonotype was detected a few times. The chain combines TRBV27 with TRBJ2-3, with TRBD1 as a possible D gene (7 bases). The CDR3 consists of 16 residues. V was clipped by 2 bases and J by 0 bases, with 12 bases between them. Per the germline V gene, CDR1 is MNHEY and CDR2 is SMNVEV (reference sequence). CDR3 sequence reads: CASSLVRGASTDTQYF. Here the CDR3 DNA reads TGTGCCAGCAGTTTAGTCAGGGGGGCGAGCACAGATACGCAGTATTTT.

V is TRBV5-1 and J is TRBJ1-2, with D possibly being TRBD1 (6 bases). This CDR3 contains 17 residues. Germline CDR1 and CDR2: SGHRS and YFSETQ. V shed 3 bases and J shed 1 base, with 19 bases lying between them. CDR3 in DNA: TGCGCCAGCAGCTCACGGGACACCCCATTTAATAACTATGGCTACACCTTC. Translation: CASSSRDTPFNNYGYTF.

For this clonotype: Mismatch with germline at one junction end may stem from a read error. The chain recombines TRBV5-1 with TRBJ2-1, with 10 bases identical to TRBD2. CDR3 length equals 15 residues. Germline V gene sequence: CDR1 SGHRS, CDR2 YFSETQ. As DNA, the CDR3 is TGCGCCAGCAGCTTGGTAGGTGCTACTAGCGGGGCCTTCAACTTC. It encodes CASSLVGATSGAFNF. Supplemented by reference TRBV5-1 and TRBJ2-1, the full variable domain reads KAGVTQTPRYLIKTRGQQVTLSCSPISGHRSVSWYQQTPGQGLQFLFEYFSETQRNKGNFPGRFSGRQFSNSRSEMNVSTLELGDSALYLCASSLVGATSGAFNFGPGTRLTVL.